Below, 23 T cell receptor beta chains from the same sample are listed, as sequenced in a study of cytomegalovirus exposure and HLA in healthy donors. PCR amplification relied on 60 Vbeta primers (plus 13 Jbeta primers). Assay: immunoSEQ multiplex PCR; the TCRdb copy retains only in-frame clones and omits some. The sample shows about 110,000 clones, 70% to 80% of them seen only once. The sample consisted of PBMCs. The receptors stem from a man between 18 and 29 years old in good health and CMV-seronegative.

This clone was seen a handful of times. In DNA, the CDR3 is TGTGCCAGCAGCTTAGCACGGGACAGTCCCTACGAGCAGTACTTC. Residues: CASSLARDSPYEQYF. This sequence joins TRBV7-9 and TRBJ2-7; 7 bases are a match to TRBD1. With V trimmed by 0 bases and J by 2 bases, 4 bases remained unmatched. The CDR3 is 15 amino acids. The V gene's germline CDR1 is SEHNR and CDR2 FQNEAQ (reference sequence). Full variable domain (remainder filled in from reference TRBV7-9 and TRBJ2-7): DTGVSQNPRHKITKRGQNVTFRCDPISEHNRLYWYRQTLGQGPEFLTYFQNEAQLEKSRLLSDRFSAERPKGSFSTLEIQRTEQGDSAMYLCASSLARDSPYEQYFGPGTRLTVT.

This chain joins TRBV14 and TRBJ1-2; 9 bases agree with TRBD1. The V gene's germline CDR1 is SGHDN and CDR2 FVKESK. Unmatched junction bases numbered 5, after V lost 4 bases and J lost 8 bases. There are 13 residues in the CDR3. CDR3: CASSPWTGVGYTF. For the CDR3, the DNA is TGTGCCAGCAGCCCCTGGACAGGGGTGGGCTACACCTTC.

V usage is TRBV29-1 and J usage is TRBJ1-3; D not resolved. The CDR3 extends over 13 amino acids. In germline, CDR1 is SQVTM, CDR2 ANQGSEA. Trimming cost V 4 bases and J 0 bases, with 7 bases left between them. The CDR3 protein is CSVADSSGNTIYF. In DNA, the CDR3 is TGCAGCGTTGCTGATAGCTCTGGAAACACCATATATTTT. The entire variable domain, with the rest obtained from reference TRBV29-1 and TRBJ1-3, is as follows: SAVISQKPSRDICQRGTSLTIQCQVDSQVTMMFWYRQQPGQSLTLIATANQGSEATYESGFVIDKFPISRPNLTFSTLTVSNMSPEDSSIYLCSVADSSGNTIYFGEGSWLTVV.

This clone is termed large. This specimen includes other DNA sequences encoding the same CDR3. The V and J genes are TRBV10-3 and TRBJ1-5; TRBD1 matches 10 bases. V lost 8 bases, J lost 0 bases, and 1 base stayed unmatched. Germline V gives CDR1 ENHRY, CDR2 SYGVKD. This CDR3 contains 14 residues. For the CDR3, the DNA is TGTGCCATCGGGACAGGGGATAGCAATCAGCCCCAGCATTTT. Translation gives CAIGTGDSNQPQHF.

V usage is TRBV5-1 and J usage is TRBJ2-7; D remains unclear. The germline V gene has CDR1 SGHRS and CDR2 YFSETQ. The CDR3 is 11 amino acids. Trimming removed 3 bases from V and 7 bases from J, with 8 bases in between. Here the CDR3 DNA reads TGCGCCAGCAGCTCCGGGTCAGAGCAGTACTTC. This sequence encodes CASSSGSEQYF.

This sequence joins TRBV10-3 and TRBJ2-5; weak D call: TRBD2 (7 bases). The germline V gene encodes CDR1 ENHRY and CDR2 SYGVKD. Trimming took off 10 bases at V and 5 bases at J, with 29 bases between the two ends. This CDR3 spans 17 amino acids. The CDR3, as DNA: TGTGCCAGCAGCCGTACCCGTGTGGCGGGGGCGTTGGAGACCCAGTACTTC. Its protein is CASSRTRVAGALETQYF.

CDR3 protein: CASSQDPLSGGLNTGELFF. CDR3 nucleotide sequence: TGTGCCAGCAGCCAAGATCCCCTTAGCGGGGGGCTAAACACCGGGGAGCTGTTTTTT. The chain recombines TRBV4-2 with TRBJ2-2; 10 positions match TRBD2. V shed 0 bases, J shed 2 bases, and the junction held 9 bases outside the gene matches. The length of the CDR3 is 19 residues. Germline CDR1 and CDR2: LGHNA and YNFKEQ.

The chain uses TRBV18 and TRBJ1-2; D gene ambiguous. The CDR3 covers 14 residues. Trimming cost V 3 bases and J 4 bases, with 12 bases left between them. The germline V gene encodes CDR1 KGHSH and CDR2 LQKENI. The CDR3 coding sequence is TGTGCCAGCTCACCTCCGACTGGAACCTATGGCTACACCTTC. This gives the protein CASSPPTGTYGYTF.

V is TRBV27 and J is TRBJ1-2, with TRBD1 as a possible D gene (6 bases). CDR1 and CDR2 (germline): MNHEY, SMNVEV (reference sequence). The CDR3 runs to 13 residues. Trimming stripped 5 bases from V and 4 bases from J, with 11 bases between. CDR3 protein: CASSRTVFYGYTF. As DNA, the CDR3 is TGTGCCAGCAGTAGGACAGTTTTCTATGGCTACACCTTC.

This clone has just a few counts. This chain links TRBV5-6 with TRBJ1-1; 8 nucleotides align to TRBD1. Germline CDR1 reads SGHDT; CDR2 reads YYEEEE. J was trimmed by 6 bases and V by 3 bases; bases with no gene match: 10. The CDR3 length is 15 residues. CDR3 protein: CASSSRDRLASEAFF. The CDR3, as DNA: TGTGCCAGCAGCTCCCGGGACAGGTTGGCCTCTGAAGCTTTCTTT. Full variable domain (missing parts from reference TRBV5-6 and TRBJ1-1): DAGVTQSPTHLIKTRGQQVTLRCSPKSGHDTVSWYQQALGQGPQFIFQYYEEEERQRGNFPDRFSGHQFPNYSSELNVNALLLGDSALYLCASSSRDRLASEAFFGQGTRLTVV.

The V gene is TRBV7-2, the J gene TRBJ1-6; the D gene is possibly TRBD1 (5 bases). The germline CDR1 and CDR2 sequences are SGHTA and FQGNSA. V lost 0 bases and J 6 bases, leaving 12 bases between the germline ends. The CDR3 loop spans 16 amino acids. CDR3 residues: CASSLAGALSNSPLHF. CDR3 coding DNA: TGTGCCAGCAGCTTAGCAGGGGCCCTTTCTAATTCACCCCTCCACTTT.

Many counts were recorded for this clone. The chain employs TRBV19 and TRBJ1-5, with TRBD1 matching 11 bases. The CDR3 length is 16 residues. CDR1 is LNHDA and CDR2 is SQIVND in the germline V gene (reference sequence). V lost 5 bases to trimming and J lost 2 bases; unmatched junction nucleotides: 5. This chain's CDR3 is CASSGQGAYGNQPQHF. The CDR3, as DNA: TGTGCCAGTAGTGGACAGGGGGCATACGGCAATCAGCCCCAGCATTTT.

The rearrangement joins TRBV5-4 to TRBJ1-2; 8 bases are a match to TRBD1. Germline V gene data show CDR1 as SGHNT and CDR2 as YYREEE (reference sequence). V dropped 4 bases and J dropped 8; count of bases not matched to a gene: 13. CDR3 size: 15 residues. The CDR3 nucleotides read TGTGCCAGCAGCAGCCCACTCCAGGGGGCAGGGGGCTACACCTTC. Residues: CASSSPLQGAGGYTF.

The J gene is TRBJ1-1, the V gene TRBV7-9; D remains ambiguous. Germline V gene lookup returns CDR1 SEHNR and CDR2 FQNEAQ (reference sequence). The CDR3 has 17 residues. Trimming stripped 0 bases from V and 1 base from J, with 15 bases between. CDR3 sequence: CASSLADTRKANTEAFF. The CDR3, as DNA: TGTGCCAGCAGCTTAGCGGATACTAGGAAGGCGAACACTGAAGCTTTCTTT.

V gene TRBV12-5 combines with J gene TRBJ1-1; D is unclear. The CDR3 extends over 15 amino acids. Germline CDR1 and CDR2: LGHNT and FRNRAP. V shed 1 base and J shed 1 base, with 10 bases lying between them. The CDR3: CASGLGGLPNTEAFF. In DNA form, the CDR3 reads TGTGCTAGTGGTTTGGGAGGACTGCCGAACACTGAAGCTTTCTTT. Complete variable domain (other parts from reference TRBV12-5 and TRBJ1-1): DARVTQTPRHKVTEMGQEVTMRCQPILGHNTVFWYRQTMMQGLELLAYFRNRAPLDDSGMPKDRFSAEMPDATLATLKIQPSEPRDSAVYFCASGLGGLPNTEAFFGQGTRLTVV.

The chain joins TRBV6-5 to TRBJ1-2, with 10 bases matching TRBD1. This CDR3 has 15 residues. CDR1 is MNHEY and CDR2 is SVGAGI in the germline V gene. The trim removed 0 bases at V and 4 bases at J, leaving 2 bases unmatched. The CDR3 DNA reads as TGTGCCAGCAGTTACTCTGGACAGGGGGTCTATGGCTACACCTTC. It translates to CASSYSGQGVYGYTF.

The J gene is TRBJ2-3, the V gene TRBV7-9, with a weak D call TRBD2 (6 bases). Per the germline V gene, CDR1 is SEHNR and CDR2 is FQNEAQ (reference sequence). Trimming stripped 3 bases from V and 6 bases from J, with 7 bases between. CDR3 length equals 12 residues. CDR3 nucleotides: TGTGCCAGCAGCTTTGGAGGGGATACGCAGTATTTT. The encoded protein is CASSFGGDTQYF.

J is TRBJ2-2 and V is TRBV7-3; possibly TRBD2 for D (5 bases). The CDR3 contains 17 residues. Trimming pared 4 bases from V and 2 bases from J, leaving 17 bases between. Germline loops: CDR1 SGHTA, CDR2 FQGTGA. The CDR3 nucleotides are TGTGCCAGCAGCTCGCACCGGTGGACGGGAAACACCGGGGAGCTGTTTTTT. Its protein product is CASSSHRWTGNTGELFF.

About this clone: At the DNA level, this CDR3 is encoded by other sequences in the same sample as well. V usage is TRBV9 and J usage is TRBJ2-3; D unclear. V lost 0 bases to trimming and J lost 2 bases, with 10 bases between them. This CDR3 comprises 15 residues. Germline V CDR1 and CDR2: SGDLS, YYNGEE. CDR3 sequence (DNA): TGTGCCAGCAGCGTAGTTGGCGGAGACACAGATACGCAGTATTTT. The encoded protein is CASSVVGGDTDTQYF.

The chain couples TRBV27 to TRBJ1-2; 9 nucleotides agree with TRBD1. V was pared by 2 bases and J by 4 bases, with 14 bases of the junction left unmatched. Germline-derived CDR1 and CDR2 are MNHEY and SMNVEV (reference sequence). The CDR3 is 18 residues long. The CDR3 DNA is TGTGCCAGCAGTTTACACCTTTCCGGGACAGGGTTAAGCTATGGCTACACCTTC. Its protein is CASSLHLSGTGLSYGYTF.

CDR3 amino acids: CASSSWLAPNTGELFF. The CDR3 nucleotides are TGTGCCAGCAGCTCCTGGCTAGCACCGAACACCGGGGAGCTGTTTTTT. The rearrangement joins TRBV5-4 to TRBJ2-2; D perhaps matches TRBD2 (5 bases). Germline V gives CDR1 SGHNT, CDR2 YYREEE (reference sequence). The CDR3 is made up of 16 amino acids. Trimming took off 3 bases at V and 0 bases at J, with 12 bases between the two ends.

The chain combines TRBV25-1 with TRBJ2-3; 13 positions agree with TRBD2. Germline V gene lookup returns CDR1 MGHDK and CDR2 SYGVNS. The V and J ends lost 6 bases and 4 bases, in that order; junction bases with no gene match: 7. This CDR3 region has 16 residues. CDR3 loop: CASRGTSGGAADTQYF. The CDR3 bases are TGTGCCAGCAGGGGAACTAGCGGGGGGGCGGCAGATACGCAGTATTTT.

The genes are TRBV7-9 and TRBJ1-5, with D perhaps matching TRBD1 (6 bases). The ends were cut back, 5 bases at V and 7 bases at J, with 18 bases in the middle. The CDR3 totals 15 residues. Per the germline V gene, CDR1 is SEHNR and CDR2 is FQNEAQ (reference sequence). The CDR3 reads CASSPQGMIGQPQHF. The CDR3 DNA sequence: TGTGCCAGCAGCCCCCAGGGGATGATTGGGCAGCCCCAGCATTTT.